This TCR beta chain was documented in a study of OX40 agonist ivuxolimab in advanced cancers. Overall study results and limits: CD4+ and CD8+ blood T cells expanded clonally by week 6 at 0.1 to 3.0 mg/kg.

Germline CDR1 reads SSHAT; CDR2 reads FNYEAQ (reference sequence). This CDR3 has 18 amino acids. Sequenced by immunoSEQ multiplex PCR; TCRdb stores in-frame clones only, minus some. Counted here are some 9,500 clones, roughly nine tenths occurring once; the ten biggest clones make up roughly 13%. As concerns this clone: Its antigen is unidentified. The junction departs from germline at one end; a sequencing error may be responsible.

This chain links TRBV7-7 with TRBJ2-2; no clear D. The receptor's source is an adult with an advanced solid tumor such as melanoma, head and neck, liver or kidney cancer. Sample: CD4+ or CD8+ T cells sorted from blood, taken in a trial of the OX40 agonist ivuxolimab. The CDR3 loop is CASSLNLPTRTDTGELFF. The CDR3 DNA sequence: TGTGCTAGCAGCTTAAACCTACCGACCAGGACCGACACCGGGGAGCTGTTTTTT.